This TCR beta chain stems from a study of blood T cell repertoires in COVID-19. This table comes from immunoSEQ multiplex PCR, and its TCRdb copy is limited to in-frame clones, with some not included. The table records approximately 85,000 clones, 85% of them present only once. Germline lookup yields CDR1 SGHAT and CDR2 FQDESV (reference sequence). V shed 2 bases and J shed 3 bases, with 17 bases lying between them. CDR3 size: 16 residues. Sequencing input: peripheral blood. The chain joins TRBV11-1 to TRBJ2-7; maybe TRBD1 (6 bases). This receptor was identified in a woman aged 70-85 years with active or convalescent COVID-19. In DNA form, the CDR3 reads TGTGCCAGCAGCTTAAATAGTTGGGACACCTGCTACGAGCAGTACTTC. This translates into CASSLNSWDTCYEQYF.